This passage covers 13 T cell receptor beta chains from one sample sequenced in a study of blood T cell repertoires in COVID-19. Generated by immunoSEQ multiplex PCR, the TCRdb table keeps only in-frame clones and is missing some. In the table there are 150,000 to 200,000 clones, roughly 81% of which are singletons. Input material: peripheral blood. The receptors originated from an elderly woman with COVID-19, enrolled during active disease.

The chain carries TRBV5-1 and TRBJ2-3, with D tentatively TRBD2 (6 bases). This CDR3 has 17 amino acids. Trimming removed 1 base at V and 7 bases at J, with 22 bases between. CDR1 and CDR2 (germline): SGHRS, YFSETQ. The CDR3 region is CASSLYEVSGSGYTQYF. CDR3 bases: TGCGCCAGCAGCTTGTATGAAGTTAGCGGCAGTGGGTATACGCAGTATTTT.

As for this clone: A read error may account for a junction end that differs from germline. The genes are TRBV19 and TRBJ1-1, with 7 positions matching TRBD1. Germline values: CDR1 LNHDA, CDR2 SQIVND (reference sequence). The CDR3 is 14 amino acids. The CDR3: CASTRDSLNAEAFF. Written as DNA, the CDR3 is TGTGCCAGTACCCGGGACAGTTTGAACGCTGAAGCTTTCTTT.

The chain uses TRBV9 and TRBJ2-5, with 10 bases aligning to TRBD2. CDR3 length: 18 residues. CDR1 and CDR2 (germline): SGDLS, YYNGEE. V dropped 0 bases and J dropped 2; count of bases not matched to a gene: 10. In DNA form, the CDR3 reads TGTGCCAGCAGCGTAGGCCTTTTAGCGGGAGGCCAACAAGAGACCCAGTACTTC. Protein: CASSVGLLAGGQQETQYF. Supplemented by reference TRBV9 and TRBJ2-5, the full variable domain reads DSGVTQTPKHLITATGQRVTLRCSPRSGDLSVYWYQQSLDQGLQFLIQYYNGEERAKGNILERFSAQQFPDLHSELNLSSLELGDSALYFCASSVGLLAGGQQETQYFGPGTRLLVL.

The rearrangement uses TRBV3-1 (or the pseudogene TRBV3-2) and TRBJ1-2, with a tentative D call TRBD1 (5 bases). CDR1 is LGHDT, CDR2 YNNKEL, per germline (reference sequence). With 1 base removed from V and 4 bases from J, the gap between germline ends came to 13 bases. This CDR3 has 15 amino acids. The CDR3 reads CASSQVGQGLYGYTF. The CDR3 coding sequence is TGTGCCAGCAGCCAAGTGGGGCAGGGCCTCTATGGCTACACCTTC.

V is TRBV18 and J is TRBJ2-5; maybe TRBD1 (5 bases). The germline V gene has CDR1 KGHSH and CDR2 LQKENI. Deletions cut 4 bases from V and 5 bases from J, with 11 bases between. The CDR3 is 13 residues long. The CDR3 coding sequence is TGTGCCAGCTCACTAGACAGTCACGAGACCCAGTACTTC. It encodes CASSLDSHETQYF.

CDR3 region: CASRRGQGADEQYF. CDR3 bases: TGTGCCAGCAGGAGAGGACAGGGGGCGGACGAGCAGTACTTC. The V and J genes are TRBV2 and TRBJ2-7, with 11 positions matching TRBD1. Germline V gene sequence: CDR1 SNHLY, CDR2 FYNNEI. The CDR3 consists of 14 residues. V dropped 6 bases and J dropped 5; count of bases not matched to a gene: 6.

The chain couples TRBV18 to TRBJ2-6; D uncertain. V was clipped by 1 base and J by 0 bases, with 7 bases between them. Germline loops: CDR1 KGHSH, CDR2 LQKENI. There are 16 residues in the CDR3. The CDR3 region has the DNA TGTGCCAGCTCACCACTTCAGGTCTCTGGGGCCAACGTCCTGACTTTC. Residues: CASSPLQVSGANVLTF.

This chain uses TRBV19 with TRBJ1-1; possible D gene TRBD1, 6 bases. Germline V gene lookup returns CDR1 LNHDA and CDR2 SQIVND (reference sequence). The CDR3 is 16 residues long. Trimming pared 7 bases from V and 1 base from J, leaving 19 bases between. The CDR3 region has the DNA TGTGCCAGTAAAATTGGGGCAGGGGTAGGGAACACTGAAGCTTTCTTT. As protein: CASKIGAGVGNTEAFF. Full variable domain (missing parts from reference TRBV19 and TRBJ1-1): DGGITQSPKYLFRKEGQNVTLSCEQNLNHDAMYWYRQDPGQGLRLIYYSQIVNDFQKGDIAEGYSVSREKKESFPLTVTSAQKNPTAFYLCASKIGAGVGNTEAFFGQGTRLTVV.

The gene calls are TRBV12-3 or TRBV12-4 and TRBJ2-7; D perhaps matches TRBD1 (5 bases). Trimming shortened V by 6 bases and J by 0 bases, and 9 bases separated the two germline ends. This CDR3 is built from 13 residues. CDR3 DNA sequence: TGTGCCAGCAGAACGGACACCTCCTACGAGCAGTACTTC. Encoded protein: CASRTDTSYEQYF.

Written as DNA, the CDR3 is TGTGCCAGCAGTGAATCCAGGGGGGCGAACACCGGGGAGCTGTTTTTT. Protein sequence: CASSESRGANTGELFF. The chain combines TRBV25-1 with TRBJ2-2; maybe TRBD1 (7 bases). This CDR3 contains 16 residues. The germline V gene encodes CDR1 MGHDK and CDR2 SYGVNS. V was cut by 1 base and J by 0 bases, with 9 bases left in between.

This clone showed up just a few times. V usage is TRBV30 and J usage is TRBJ1-6; D is unresolved. The CDR3 totals 11 residues. Germline V gives CDR1 GTSNPN, CDR2 SVGIG (reference sequence). Trimming cost V 2 bases and J 9 bases, with 5 bases left between them. The CDR3 DNA is TGTGCCTGGAGTCTAGGTTCACCCCTCCACTTT. It is translated as CAWSLGSPLHF.

The chain employs TRBV19 and TRBJ2-7, with D tentatively TRBD2 (5 bases). CDR3 length: 14 residues. With 5 bases removed from V and 1 base from J, the gap between germline ends came to 12 bases. Germline loops: CDR1 LNHDA, CDR2 SQIVND (reference sequence). The CDR3 is CASSPRTVSYEQYF. DNA for the CDR3: TGTGCCAGTAGTCCCCGGACTGTTTCCTACGAGCAGTACTTC.

The rearrangement joins TRBV7-9 to TRBJ1-2; D is unresolved. CDR3 length: 16 amino acids. V shed 4 bases and J shed 0 bases, with 15 bases lying between them. Germline-derived CDR1 and CDR2 are SEHNR and FQNEAQ (reference sequence). The DNA for the CDR3 is TGTGCCAGCAGCTCCCGGGTGCCGTTAGCTAACTATGGCTACACCTTC. Translation: CASSSRVPLANYGYTF.